The present T cell receptor beta chain was sequenced within a study of blood T cell repertoires in COVID-19. As for the study in general: Acute and convalescent COVID-19 samples came from the United States, Italy and Spain. PBMCs, B-cell-depleted T cells, or T cells provided the cDNA or gDNA that made up the material.

Under the authors' procedure: Amplification of reference gene primers provided the estimated nucleated cell counts. Measured with immunoSEQ multiplex PCR; TCRdb has only the in-frame clones, and not every one. Clonal size and the V and J genes are those of that table, whereas D and trimming came from the DNA. The sample contains roughly 70,000 clones, about 86% of which appear only once. With 0 bases clipped from V and 5 bases from J, the junction kept 6 bases outside the gene matches. Germline CDR1 reads MNHNY; CDR2 reads SVGAGI (reference sequence). The CDR3 covers 15 residues. V is TRBV6-6 and J is TRBJ1-2, with 7 bases lining up with TRBD1. The origin of this receptor is a human donor in a cohort sampled during active COVID-19. The sequenced sample was peripheral blood. The CDR3 is CASSYSGTDDYGYTF. Here the CDR3 DNA reads TGTGCCAGCAGTTACTCCGGGACAGACGATTATGGCTACACCTTC.